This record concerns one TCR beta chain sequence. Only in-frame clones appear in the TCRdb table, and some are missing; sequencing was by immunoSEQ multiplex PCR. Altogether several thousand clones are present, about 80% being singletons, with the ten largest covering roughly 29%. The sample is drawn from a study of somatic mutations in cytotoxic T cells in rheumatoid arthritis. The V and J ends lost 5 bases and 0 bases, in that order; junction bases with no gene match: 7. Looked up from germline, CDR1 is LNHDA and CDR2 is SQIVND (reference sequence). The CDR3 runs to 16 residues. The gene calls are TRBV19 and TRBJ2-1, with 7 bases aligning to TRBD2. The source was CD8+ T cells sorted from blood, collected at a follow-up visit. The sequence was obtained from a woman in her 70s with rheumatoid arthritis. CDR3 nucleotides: TGTGCCAGTAGTCGCTTCTCGGGAGGCTCCTACAATGAGCAGTTCTTC. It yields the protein CASSRFSGGSYNEQFF.